The 2 T cell receptor beta chains reported below all come from one sample, sequenced in a study of technical replicates of blood from a few donors. Libraries were prepared by immunoSEQ multiplex PCR; TCRdb keeps only in-frame clonotypes and omits some of them. The sample holds over 50,000 clones, approximately 83% seen once. Source material: PBMCs. The receptor set was obtained from a human donor in good health. Some clones in this sample may be carry-over from other donors' samples.

This chain joins TRBV2 and TRBJ2-3, with 10 bases aligning to TRBD2. With V trimmed by 5 bases and J by 5 bases, 16 bases remained unmatched. CDR1 and CDR2 (germline): SNHLY, FYNNEI. The CDR3 has 18 amino acids. The CDR3 DNA is TGTGCCAGCAGTTACAGACTAGCGGGCGCCCCCGCGGGAGATACGCAGTATTTT. Its translation: CASSYRLAGAPAGDTQYF.

CDR3 protein: CASKVGGPKDTQYF. The CDR3 DNA reads as TGTGCCAGCAAAGTGGGGGGGCCTAAAGATACGCAGTATTTT. The chain has TRBV6-5 and TRBJ2-3; tentative D call: TRBD2 (7 bases). The germline V gene has CDR1 MNHEY and CDR2 SVGAGI. The germline V and J ends were trimmed by 7 bases and 5 bases, with 16 bases remaining between them. The CDR3 covers 14 residues.